This T cell receptor (beta chain) was retrieved from a study of technical replicates of blood from four donors. Germline assignment: CDR1 LNHDA and CDR2 SQIVND (reference sequence). The CDR3 length is 13 residues. V was cut by 3 bases and J by 3 bases, with 8 bases left in between. The protocol was immunoSEQ multiplex PCR, while the TCRdb copy is restricted to in-frame clones and leaves out a portion. The table includes 76,000 or so clones, over 75% detected once. The sequence derives from a human donor in good health. The chain joins TRBV19 to TRBJ1-1; TRBD1 is a possible D gene (5 bases). Sequencing was performed on T cells isolated from PBMCs. CDR3 residues: CASSIRQHTEAFF. For the CDR3, the DNA is TGTGCCAGTAGTATCCGACAGCACACTGAAGCTTTCTTT.